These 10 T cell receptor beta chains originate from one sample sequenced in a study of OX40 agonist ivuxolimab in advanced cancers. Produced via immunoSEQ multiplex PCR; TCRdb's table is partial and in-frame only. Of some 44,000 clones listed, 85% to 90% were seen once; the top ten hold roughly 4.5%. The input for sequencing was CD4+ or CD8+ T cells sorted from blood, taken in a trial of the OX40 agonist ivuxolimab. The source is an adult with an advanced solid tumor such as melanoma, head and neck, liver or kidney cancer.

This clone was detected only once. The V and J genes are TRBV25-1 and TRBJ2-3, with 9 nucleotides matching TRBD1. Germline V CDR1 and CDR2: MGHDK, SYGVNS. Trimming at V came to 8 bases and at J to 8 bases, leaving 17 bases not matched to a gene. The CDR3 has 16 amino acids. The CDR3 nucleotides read TGTGCCAGCGCAGACGCCGGGACAGGGCGCCCCGGTACGCAGTATTTT. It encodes CASADAGTGRPGTQYF.

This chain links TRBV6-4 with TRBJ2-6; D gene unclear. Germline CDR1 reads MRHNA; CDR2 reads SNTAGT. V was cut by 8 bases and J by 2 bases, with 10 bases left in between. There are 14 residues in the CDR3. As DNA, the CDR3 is TGTGCCAGCTCAATCGGGCCTGGGGCCAACGTCCTGACTTTC. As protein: CASSIGPGANVLTF.

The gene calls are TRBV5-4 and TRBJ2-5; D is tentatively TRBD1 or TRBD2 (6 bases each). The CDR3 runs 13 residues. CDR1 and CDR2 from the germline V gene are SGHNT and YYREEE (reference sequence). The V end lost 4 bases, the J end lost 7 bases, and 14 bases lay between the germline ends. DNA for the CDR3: TGTGCCAGCAGCACACAGGGTAGCGGGACCCAGTACTTC. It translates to CASSTQGSGTQYF.

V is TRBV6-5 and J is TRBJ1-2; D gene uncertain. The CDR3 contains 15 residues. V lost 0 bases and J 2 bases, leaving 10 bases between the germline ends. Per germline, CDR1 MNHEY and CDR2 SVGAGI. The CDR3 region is CASSYSDRSNYGYTF. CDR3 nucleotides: TGTGCCAGCAGTTACTCTGACCGTTCAAACTATGGCTACACCTTC.

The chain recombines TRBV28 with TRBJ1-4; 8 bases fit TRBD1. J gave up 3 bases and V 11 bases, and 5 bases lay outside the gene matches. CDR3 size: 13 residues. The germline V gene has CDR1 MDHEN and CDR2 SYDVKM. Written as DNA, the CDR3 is TGTGCCTCCAGGGGGCGGTCTAATGAAAAACTGTTTTTT. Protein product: CASRGRSNEKLFF.

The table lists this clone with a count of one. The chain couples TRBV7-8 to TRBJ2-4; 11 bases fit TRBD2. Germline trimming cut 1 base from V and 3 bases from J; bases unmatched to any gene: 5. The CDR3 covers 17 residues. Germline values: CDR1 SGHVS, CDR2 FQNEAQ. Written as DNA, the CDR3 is TGTGCCAGCAGCTTAGGGCTAGCGGGGGGTGTCAAAAACATTCAGTACTTC. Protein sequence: CASSLGLAGGVKNIQYF.

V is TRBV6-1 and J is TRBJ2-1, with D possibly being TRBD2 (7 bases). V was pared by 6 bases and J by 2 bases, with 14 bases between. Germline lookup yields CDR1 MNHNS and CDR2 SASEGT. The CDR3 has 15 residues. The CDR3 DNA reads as TGTGCCAGCAGACCGCCGGGGGGCACCTACAATGAGCAGTTCTTC. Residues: CASRPPGGTYNEQFF.

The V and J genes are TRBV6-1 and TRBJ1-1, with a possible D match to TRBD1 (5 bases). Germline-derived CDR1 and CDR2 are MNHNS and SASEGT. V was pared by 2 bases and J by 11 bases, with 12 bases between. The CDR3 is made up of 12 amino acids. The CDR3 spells CASSEKGRKAFF. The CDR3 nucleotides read TGTGCCAGCAGTGAAAAGGGGAGAAAGGCTTTCTTT.

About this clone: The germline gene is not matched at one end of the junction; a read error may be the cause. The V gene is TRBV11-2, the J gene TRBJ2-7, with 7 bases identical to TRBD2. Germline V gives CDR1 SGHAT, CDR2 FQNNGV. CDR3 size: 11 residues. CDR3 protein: CASSRAGERYF. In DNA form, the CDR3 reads TGTGCCAGCAGCCGCGCGGGAGAGCGGTACTTC.

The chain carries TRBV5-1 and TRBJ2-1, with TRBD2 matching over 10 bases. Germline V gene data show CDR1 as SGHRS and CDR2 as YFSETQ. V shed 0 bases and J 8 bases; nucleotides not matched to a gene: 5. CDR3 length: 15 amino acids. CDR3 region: CASSLGASGSHEQFF. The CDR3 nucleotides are TGCGCCAGCAGCTTGGGGGCTAGCGGGAGTCATGAGCAGTTCTTC.